These 31 T cell receptor beta chains were sequenced from one sample in a study of T cell repertoires in aging, cancer and after chemotherapy. Amplification of TCR beta used genomic DNA extracted from peripheral blood. Rearranged V-D-J TRB sequences were amplified with a mixed TRB-A/B primer pool. TCRdb ran MiXCR on the multiplex PCR reads and lists one entry per CDR3 protein. Of over 8,500 distinct CDR3 sequences in the sample, about 42% were seen once. The source material was blood. The receptors shown here come from a human donor in good health.

This chain uses TRBV7-2 with TRBJ1-5; possible D gene TRBD1, 5 bases. There are 15 residues in the CDR3. Per the germline V gene, CDR1 is SGHTA and CDR2 is FQGNSA. The V gene lost 5 bases and the J gene lost 0 bases, with 11 bases spanning the gap. The DNA of the CDR3 is TGTGCCAGCAGCCGCACCGGGGGTAGCAATCAGCCCCAGCATTTT. This encodes CASSRTGGSNQPQHF.

V and J are TRBV7-9 and TRBJ2-3; D not resolved. The CDR3 totals 14 residues. V shed 5 bases and J shed 1 base, with 10 bases lying between them. Germline V CDR1 and CDR2: SEHNR, FQNEAQ (reference sequence). CDR3 DNA: TGTGCCAGCAGCCGCATGGTAGGCACAGATACGCAGTATTTT. Amino acid sequence: CASSRMVGTDTQYF.

This clonotype was seen more than once but under ten times. This chain joins TRBV19 and TRBJ1-5; D perhaps matches TRBD1 (6 bases). V was clipped by 6 bases and J by 2 bases, with 14 bases between them. The CDR3 has 15 residues. Germline CDR1 LNHDA, CDR2 SQIVND (reference sequence). CDR3 DNA sequence: TGTGCCAGTAGGGATGGACAGCAGGGCAATCAGCCCCAGCATTTT. This sequence encodes CASRDGQQGNQPQHF. The variable domain in full, completed from reference TRBV19 and TRBJ1-5, reads DGGITQSPKYLFRKEGQNVTLSCEQNLNHDAMYWYRQDPGQGLRLIYYSQIVNDFQKGDIAEGYSVSREKKESFPLTVTSAQKNPTAFYLCASRDGQQGNQPQHFGDGTRLSIL.

V is TRBV30 and J is TRBJ2-7; maybe TRBD2 (7 bases). Germline CDR1 is GTSNPN and CDR2 is SVGIG (reference sequence). The CDR3 runs to 12 residues. V was shortened by 5 bases and J by 7 bases, with 15 bases between the two germline ends. CDR3: CAWGGDNPEQYF. The DNA for the CDR3 is TGTGCCTGGGGGGGGGACAATCCGGAGCAGTACTTC.

The chain joins TRBV7-3 to TRBJ2-2, with D unclear. Germline values: CDR1 SGHTA, CDR2 FQGTGA. The germline V and J ends were trimmed by 1 base and 5 bases, with 11 bases remaining between them. CDR3 length: 15 amino acids. The CDR3: CASSLSPHATGELFF. The CDR3 DNA reads TGTGCCAGCAGCTTAAGCCCCCACGCTACCGGGGAGCTGTTTTTT.

This chain joins TRBV7-9 and TRBJ1-6; TRBD1 is a possible D gene (5 bases). CDR1 and CDR2 (germline): SEHNR, FQNEAQ (reference sequence). Between the trimmed V and J ends, which lost 2 bases and 7 bases, there was a span of 15 bases. CDR3 length: 16 residues. CDR3 loop: CASSLPGRGRNSPLHF. CDR3 DNA: TGTGCCAGCAGCTTACCCGGGAGGGGCAGGAATTCACCCCTCCACTTT.

This clonotype was found a few times. The V gene is TRBV6-5, the J gene TRBJ2-1, with D uncertain. The ends were cut back, 7 bases at V and 9 bases at J, with 13 bases in the middle. Germline CDR1 reads MNHEY; CDR2 reads SVGAGI. The CDR3 runs 12 residues. As DNA, the CDR3 is TGTGCCAGCAACCGACCCGAGGTTGAGCAGTTCTTC. It translates to CASNRPEVEQFF.

This clonotype turned up a few times. This chain connects TRBV7-2 to TRBJ1-5, with D tentatively TRBD1 (5 bases). The CDR3 totals 14 residues. Germline values: CDR1 SGHTA, CDR2 FQGNSA. The V end lost 5 bases, the J end lost 7 bases, and 15 bases lay between the germline ends. The CDR3 coding sequence is TGTGCCAGCAGCCCTCGGGGGGAGCAGCAGCCCCAGCATTTT. Protein: CASSPRGEQQPQHF.

The chain uses TRBV4-3 and TRBJ2-6; 9 bases are shared with TRBD1. J lost 2 bases, V lost 0 bases, and 8 bases had no gene match. This CDR3 contains 19 residues. Germline CDR1 reads LGHNA; CDR2 reads YSLEER. The CDR3: CASSQDTGTGLPGANVLTF. The DNA of the CDR3 is TGCGCCAGCAGCCAAGATACAGGGACAGGGCTTCCTGGGGCCAACGTCCTGACTTTC.

This clonotype was detected only a few times. The genes are TRBV7-2 and TRBJ2-5; D could derive from TRBD1 or TRBD2 (6 bases each). V was shortened by 5 bases and J by 3 bases, with 16 bases between the two germline ends. CDR1 and CDR2 from the germline V gene are SGHTA and FQGNSA. The CDR3 has 15 residues. The CDR3, as DNA: TGTGCCAGCAGCGGGGGCGGGACATCTAAAGAGACCCAGTACTTC. It encodes CASSGGGTSKETQYF.

The J gene is TRBJ1-2, the V gene TRBV7-9; D remains unclear. The CDR3 contains 12 residues. The germline gives CDR1 SEHNR, CDR2 FQNEAQ (reference sequence). The germline V and J ends were trimmed by 5 bases and 3 bases, with 7 bases remaining between them. CDR3 sequence reads: CASSPQDYGYTF. CDR3 DNA: TGTGCCAGCAGCCCCCAGGACTATGGCTACACCTTC. The variable domain in full, completed from reference TRBV7-9 and TRBJ1-2, reads DTGVSQNPRHKITKRGQNVTFRCDPISEHNRLYWYRQTLGQGPEFLTYFQNEAQLEKSRLLSDRFSAERPKGSFSTLEIQRTEQGDSAMYLCASSPQDYGYTFGSGTRLTVV.

This rearrangement joins TRBV4-2 to TRBJ1-1; TRBD1 matches 7 bases. The V and J ends lost 6 bases and 5 bases, in that order; junction bases with no gene match: 15. The germline V gene has CDR1 LGHNA and CDR2 YNFKEQ. The CDR3 covers 16 residues. DNA of the CDR3: TGTGCCAGCAGTTACTCGACTAGGGGGCGGTTTACTGAAGCTTTCTTT. The encoded protein is CASSYSTRGRFTEAFF.

This chain joins TRBV20-1 and TRBJ1-2; D is undetermined. Germline V gene data show CDR1 as DFQATT and CDR2 as SNEGSKA (reference sequence). Trimming pared 0 bases from V and 8 bases from J, leaving 13 bases between. This CDR3 contains 13 residues. This CDR3 reads CSAREARMSGYTF. The CDR3 DNA reads TGCAGTGCTAGAGAAGCCAGGATGAGCGGCTACACCTTC.

This clonotype was seen more than once but under ten times. The gene calls are TRBV6-5 and TRBJ1-2; D is uncertain. CDR3 size: 14 residues. V lost 6 bases and J lost 4, with 15 bases in between. Looked up from germline, CDR1 is MNHEY and CDR2 is SVGAGI. DNA for the CDR3: TGTGCCAGCAGCTCGGATGCTCTAGGCTATGGCTACACCTTC. Protein: CASSSDALGYGYTF.

The chain couples TRBV12-3 or TRBV12-4 to TRBJ1-2; 10 bases line up with TRBD1. V shed 3 bases and J 2 bases; nucleotides not matched to a gene: 3. This CDR3 spans 15 amino acids. CDR3 in DNA: TGTGCCAGCAGTTTGTGGGACAGGGGAAACTATGGCTACACCTTC. Amino acid sequence: CASSLWDRGNYGYTF.

The chain uses TRBV19 and TRBJ1-5; 8 bases map to TRBD1. Germline lookup yields CDR1 LNHDA and CDR2 SQIVND (reference sequence). The junction had 11 bases not matched to a gene; V was cut back by 4 bases and J by 6 bases. The CDR3 sequence is 16 residues long. CDR3 DNA sequence: TGTGCCAGTAGTAACCCCAAAGGGGACAGGTTTCAGCCCCAGCATTTT. Its protein is CASSNPKGDRFQPQHF.

This chain joins TRBV27 and TRBJ2-7; D ambiguous. Germline lookup yields CDR1 MNHEY and CDR2 SMNVEV (reference sequence). The CDR3 loop spans 12 amino acids. The V end was cut by 9 bases, the J end by 6 bases, with 15 bases between. CDR3 coding DNA: TGTGCCAGGAGTCTAAAGGCGCGCGAGCAGTACTTC. Translating gives CARSLKAREQYF.

This clonotype was observed a few times. The CDR3 nucleotides are TGTGCCAGCAGTTACTCGTACGACTCTGGAAACACCATATATTTT. Translated, it gives CASSYSYDSGNTIYF. V is TRBV6-6 and J is TRBJ1-3, with D uncertain. V was shortened by 0 bases and J by 0 bases, with 6 bases between the two germline ends. Germline CDR1 MNHNY, CDR2 SVGAGI (reference sequence). The CDR3 contains 15 residues.

J is TRBJ2-5 and V is TRBV6-5; D is unresolved. With 7 bases removed from V and 5 bases from J, the gap between germline ends came to 20 bases. CDR1 is MNHEY, CDR2 SVGAGI, per germline. This CDR3 contains 15 residues. CDR3 in DNA: TGTGCCAGCACCCCCTTGAAGGGCAGTAGGGAGACCCAGTACTTC. It specifies CASTPLKGSRETQYF.

The sample holds a few counts of this clonotype. The J gene is TRBJ1-2, the V gene TRBV6-5; D may be TRBD1 (6 bases). The germline gives CDR1 MNHEY, CDR2 SVGAGI. The CDR3 runs 15 residues. V lost 2 bases and J 1 base, leaving 11 bases between the germline ends. The CDR3 coding sequence is TGTGCCAGCAGTTACGGGGCAGGGGTTAACTATGGCTACACCTTC. Translation: CASSYGAGVNYGYTF.

V usage is TRBV30 and J usage is TRBJ2-3; perhaps TRBD2 as D (5 bases). This CDR3 contains 15 residues. The germline gives CDR1 GTSNPN, CDR2 SVGIG (reference sequence). V was shortened by 0 bases and J by 0 bases, with 10 bases between the two germline ends. CDR3 protein: CAWSVLPGSTDTQYF. The CDR3 DNA sequence: TGTGCCTGGAGTGTACTGCCGGGAAGCACAGATACGCAGTATTTT.

The CDR3 coding sequence is TGCAGTGCTCCGCAGGATTCTCACTATGGCTACACCTTC. As protein: CSAPQDSHYGYTF. This chain uses TRBV20-1 with TRBJ1-2; no definite D call. CDR3 length: 13 amino acids. Deletions cut 5 bases from V and 3 bases from J, with 13 bases between. Germline V CDR1 and CDR2: DFQATT, SNEGSKA (reference sequence).

This clonotype was detected a few times. The chain has TRBV30 and TRBJ1-6, with 7 bases matching TRBD1. Germline CDR1 reads GTSNPN; CDR2 reads SVGIG (reference sequence). Trimming removed 4 bases from V and 8 bases from J; junction bases left unmatched: 5. The CDR3 consists of 13 residues. CDR3 bases: TGTGCCTGGAAACAGGGGCGGGATTCACCCCTCCACTTT. It encodes CAWKQGRDSPLHF.

The chain couples TRBV29-1 to TRBJ1-1; D is undetermined. Germline V gene sequence: CDR1 SQVTM, CDR2 ANQGSEA. The CDR3 has 14 residues. In DNA, the CDR3 is TGCAGTGCTGCCGGGCCTGCATTGAACACTGAAGCTTTCTTT. It codes for CSAAGPALNTEAFF.

This clonotype was observed a handful of times. This chain links TRBV6-5 with TRBJ2-6, with 7 positions matching TRBD1. The junction had 12 bases not matched to a gene; V was cut back by 6 bases and J by 1 base. The germline CDR1 and CDR2 sequences are MNHEY and SVGAGI. This CDR3 has 18 residues. The CDR3 region is CASSRVRTGRSGANVLTF. In DNA form, the CDR3 reads TGTGCCAGCAGCCGTGTGAGGACAGGTAGATCTGGGGCCAACGTCCTGACTTTC.

This sequence joins TRBV28 and TRBJ1-5, with D hard to call. The CDR3 has 14 amino acids. Trimming cost V 4 bases and J 0 bases, with 7 bases left between them. The V gene's germline CDR1 is MDHEN and CDR2 SYDVKM. CDR3 nucleotides: TGTGCCAGCAGTTCCGATTATAGCAATCAGCCCCAGCATTTT. Protein product: CASSSDYSNQPQHF.

In its sample, this clonotype was seen a few times. V usage is TRBV7-3 and J usage is TRBJ2-1; 10 nucleotides agree with TRBD2. This CDR3 spans 15 amino acids. Trimming cost V 6 bases and J 5 bases; bases outside gene matches: 7. Looked up from germline, CDR1 is SGHTA and CDR2 is FQGTGA. CDR3 sequence reads: CASSFRTSGHNEQFF. The DNA of the CDR3 is TGTGCCAGCAGTTTCAGGACTAGCGGACACAATGAGCAGTTCTTC.

The chain carries TRBV6-1 and TRBJ1-2; D uncertain. CDR1 is MNHNS and CDR2 is SASEGT in the germline V gene. The germline V and J ends were trimmed by 4 bases and 5 bases, with 11 bases remaining between them. This CDR3 is 13 amino acids long. The DNA of the CDR3 is TGTGCCAGCAGTGGGACCTTCTTGTATGGCTACACCTTC. This translates into CASSGTFLYGYTF.

The chain carries TRBV4-1 and TRBJ2-5; D possibly corresponds to TRBD1 (6 bases). The CDR3 totals 15 residues. Between the trimmed V and J ends, which lost 3 bases and 0 bases, there was a span of 11 bases. The germline CDR1 and CDR2 sequences are MGHRA and YSYEKL. CDR3 region: CASSHPQGYQETQYF. DNA for the CDR3: TGCGCCAGCAGCCATCCCCAGGGGTACCAAGAGACCCAGTACTTC.

This clonotype occurred a few times. The genes are TRBV28 and TRBJ2-7, with 10 positions matching TRBD2. The CDR3 covers 16 residues. The J segment lost 2 bases and the V segment lost 6 bases, leaving 10 bases of the junction unmatched. Per the germline V gene, CDR1 is MDHEN and CDR2 is SYDVKM. CDR3 coding DNA: TGTGCCAGCAGGGGCGGATCTAGCGGGAGAGCCTACGAGCAGTACTTC. Encoded protein: CASRGGSSGRAYEQYF. The full variable domain, rest sourced from reference TRBV28 and TRBJ2-7, is DVKVTQSSRYLVKRTGEKVFLECVQDMDHENMFWYRQDPGLGLRLIYFSYDVKMKEKGDIPEGYSVSREKKERFSLILESASTNQTSMYLCASRGGSSGRAYEQYFGPGTRLTVT.

This clonotype is a singleton in its sample. The genes are TRBV7-2 and TRBJ2-3; TRBD1 or TRBD2 may be the D gene (5 bases each). The CDR3 consists of 18 residues. The V gene's germline CDR1 is SGHTA and CDR2 FQGNSA. Trimming stripped 2 bases from V and 2 bases from J, with 20 bases between. The CDR3 sequence: CASSLLAPTGTYTDTQYF. CDR3 bases: TGTGCCAGCAGCTTATTGGCCCCGACCGGGACCTACACAGATACGCAGTATTTT.